A selection of T cell receptor beta chains follows, all from one sample in a study of tumor-infiltrating lymphocytes in glioblastoma multiforme. In TCRdb, the multiplex PCR reads were re-called with MiXCR into one record per CDR3 protein. The table lists around 10,000 distinct CDR3 sequences, 60% to 70% of them singletons. What was sequenced was brain tumor tissue. The source of these receptors is a male donor with glioblastoma. Each CDR3 is given without its conserved first and last residue.

J,V,CDR3
TRBJ1-5,TRBV4-1,ASSQDPGQGGQPKH
TRBJ2-6,TRBV6-1,ASSGTSRGSGQRPD
TRBJ2-7,TRBV6-1,AGRGDESAYEQY
TRBJ1-5,TRBV7-2,ASSWDRTDSNQPQH
TRBJ1-2,TRBV20-1,SAHFREYYGYT
TRBJ1-5,TRBV11-3,ASSLDRREPQH
TRBJ2-2,TRBV11-3,ASSSSGDPGELL
TRBJ1-4,TRBV11-2,ASSQPGAGDEKLF
TRBJ2-1,TRBV6-6,ASSPGLAGNNEQF
TRBJ2-7,TRBV29-1,SVGPGNREQY
TRBJ2-4,TRBV20-1,SARDPDREIRKAKSIQY
TRBJ2-1,TRBV11-3,ASSLGRETFSSYNEQF
TRBJ2-1,TRBV4-1,ASSHPSAGAHNEQF
TRBJ2-7,TRBV29-1,SVQISESYEQY
TRBJ1-3,TRBV19,ASRRDRSSGNTIY
TRBJ2-2,TRBV10-3,AISEVGQGDGELF
TRBJ2-2,TRBV7-8,ASSVDRGAGELF
TRBJ2-7,TRBV20-1,SASGHSTSYEQY
TRBJ1-1,TRBV6-6,ASNYLAEDEAF
TRBJ1-1,TRBV4-1,ASSQDTSPAWPNTEAF
TRBJ2-3,TRBV28,ASSPPEGVSDTQY
TRBJ2-1,TRBV11-2,ASALAVGGPSRNEQF
TRBJ2-3,TRBV6-6,ASSCSIPLAGDMQY
TRBJ1-1,TRBV4-1,ASSQVANTEAF
TRBJ2-5,TRBV6-1,ASSKTPHRQETQY